The clone carrying this TCR beta chain occurred many times. Its antigen is not identified. A junction end diverges from the germline sequence, so it may reflect a read error. This specimen comes from a study of neurological immune-mediated disorders. The CDR3 is 18 residues long. Germline V gene lookup returns CDR1 SGHTA and CDR2 FQGNSA. Study-wide results and caveats: CDR3 amino acid sequences found in expanded clones were never shared across subjects, suggesting private repertoires in all groups.

Every sequencing run generated in excess of 180 million TCR-beta sequences. These sequences covered 15-18 subjects. MiXCR, applied by TCRdb to the 5' RACE reads, yields one record per CDR3 protein. The sample lists 55,000 to 85,000 distinct CDR3 sequences, roughly 3% occurring once. V usage is TRBV7-2 and J usage is TRBJ2-6, with 9 bases that match TRBD1. Sequenced material: PBMCs. The sequence was obtained from a woman between 50 and 59 years old with multiple sclerosis. The CDR3 region has the DNA TGTGCCAGCAGCCTAGCCGGGACAGGGAGCTCTGGGGCCAACGTCCTGACTTTC. Translation gives CASSLAGTGSSGANVLTF.